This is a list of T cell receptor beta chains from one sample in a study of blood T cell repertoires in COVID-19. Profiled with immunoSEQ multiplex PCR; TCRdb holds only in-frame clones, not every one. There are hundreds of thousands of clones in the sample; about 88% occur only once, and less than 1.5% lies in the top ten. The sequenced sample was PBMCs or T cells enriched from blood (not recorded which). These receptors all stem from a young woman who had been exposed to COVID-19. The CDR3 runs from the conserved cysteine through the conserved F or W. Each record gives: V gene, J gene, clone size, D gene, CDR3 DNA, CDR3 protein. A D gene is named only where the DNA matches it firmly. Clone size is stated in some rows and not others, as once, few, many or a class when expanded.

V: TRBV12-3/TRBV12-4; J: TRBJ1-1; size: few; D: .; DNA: TGTGCCAGCAGTTTTAATAGCTTTGAAGCTTTCTTT; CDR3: CASSFNSFEAFF
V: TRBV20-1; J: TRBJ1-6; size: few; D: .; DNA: TGCAGTGCTAGTGGGGGGCCGAGGTCACCCCTCCACTTT; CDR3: CSASGGPRSPLHF
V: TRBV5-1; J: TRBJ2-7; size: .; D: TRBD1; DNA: TGCGCCAGCAGCTTGGCGGGACAGGGGGTGTCTGACGAGCAGTACTTC; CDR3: CASSLAGQGVSDEQYF
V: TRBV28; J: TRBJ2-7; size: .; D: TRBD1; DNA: TGTGCCAGTATGGAGGGGACAGGGCCCTACGAGCAGTACTTC; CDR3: CASMEGTGPYEQYF
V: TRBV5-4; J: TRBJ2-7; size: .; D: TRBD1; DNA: TGTGCCAGCAGCGAAAATAACAGGGGGCCCGACGAGCAGTACTTC; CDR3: CASSENNRGPDEQYF
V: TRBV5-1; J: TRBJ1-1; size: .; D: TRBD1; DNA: TGCGCCAGCAGCTCGGGGGACAGGTGGCTGTCGGGGAACACTGAAGCTTTCTTT; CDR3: CASSSGDRWLSGNTEAFF
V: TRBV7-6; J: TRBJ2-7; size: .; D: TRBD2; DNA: TGTGCCAGCAGCTCGGGACTAGCGGGAGTAGGATCCTACGAGCAGTACTTC; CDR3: CASSSGLAGVGSYEQYF
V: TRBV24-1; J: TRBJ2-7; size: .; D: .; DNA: TGTGCCACCAGTGACTACGGGACACCGCTTAGCTCCTACGAGCAGTACTTC; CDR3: CATSDYGTPLSSYEQYF
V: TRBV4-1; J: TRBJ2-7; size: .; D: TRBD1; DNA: TGCGCCAGCAGCCACGGGACAGGGTTATACGAGCAGTACTTC; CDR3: CASSHGTGLYEQYF
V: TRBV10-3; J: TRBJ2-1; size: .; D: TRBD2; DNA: TGTGCCATCAGTGAGTCGTCGGGAGCGGGGGGGCTTAATGAGCAGTTCTTC; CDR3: CAISESSGAGGLNEQFF
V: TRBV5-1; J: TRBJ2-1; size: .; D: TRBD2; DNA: TGCGCCAGCAGCCCCCTAACTAGCGGGAGTATCTACAATGAGCAGTTCTTC; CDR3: CASSPLTSGSIYNEQFF
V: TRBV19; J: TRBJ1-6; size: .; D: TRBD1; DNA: TGTGCCAGTAGACCGGGACAGGGGATAAATTCACCCCTCCACTTT; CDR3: CASRPGQGINSPLHF
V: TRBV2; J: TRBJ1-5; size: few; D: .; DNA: TGTGCCAGCAAGGAACAGGGCAATCAGCCCCAGCATTTT; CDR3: CASKEQGNQPQHF
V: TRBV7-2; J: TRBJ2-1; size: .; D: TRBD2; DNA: TGTGCCAGCAGCTTAGTAGTAGCGGGGGGTCCCCGGGTCTTC; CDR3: CASSLVVAGGPRVF
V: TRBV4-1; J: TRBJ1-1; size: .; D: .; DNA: TGCGCCAGCAGCCGGGAGCCGGAATCGAACACTGAAGCTTTCTTT; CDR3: CASSREPESNTEAFF
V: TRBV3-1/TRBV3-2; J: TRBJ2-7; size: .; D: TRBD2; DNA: TGTGCCAGCAGCCCGGTTGGAGCGGGAGGGTACGAGCAGTACTTC; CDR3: CASSPVGAGGYEQYF
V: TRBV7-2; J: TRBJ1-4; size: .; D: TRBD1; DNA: TGTGCCAGCAGTTATGGACAGGCAACTAATGAAAAACTGTTTTTT; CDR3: CASSYGQATNEKLFF
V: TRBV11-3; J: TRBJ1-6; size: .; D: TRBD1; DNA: TGTGCCAGCAGCTTAACAGGGGGTAGTTCACCCCTCCACTTT; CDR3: CASSLTGGSSPLHF
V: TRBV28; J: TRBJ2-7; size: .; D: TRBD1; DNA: TGTGCCAGCAGTTTATGGTCTCGGGACAGAAAATACGAGCAGTACTTC; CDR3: CASSLWSRDRKYEQYF